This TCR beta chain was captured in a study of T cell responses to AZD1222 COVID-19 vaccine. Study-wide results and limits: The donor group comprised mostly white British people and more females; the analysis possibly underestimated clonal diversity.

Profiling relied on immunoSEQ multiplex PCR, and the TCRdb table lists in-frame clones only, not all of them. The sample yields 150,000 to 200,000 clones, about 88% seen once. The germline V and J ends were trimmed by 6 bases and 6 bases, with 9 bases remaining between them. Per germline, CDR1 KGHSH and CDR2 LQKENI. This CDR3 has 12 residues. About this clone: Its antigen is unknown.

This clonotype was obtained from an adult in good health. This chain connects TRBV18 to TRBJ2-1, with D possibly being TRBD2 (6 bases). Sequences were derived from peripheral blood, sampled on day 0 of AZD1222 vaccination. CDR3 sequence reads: CASSTGVNEQFF. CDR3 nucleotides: TGTGCCAGCTCCACGGGAGTCAATGAGCAGTTCTTC. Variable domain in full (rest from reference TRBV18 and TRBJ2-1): NAGVMQNPRHLVRRRGQEARLRCSPMKGHSHVYWYRQLPEEGLKFMVYLQKENIIDESGMPKERFSAEFPKEGPSILRIQQVVRGDSAAYFCASSTGVNEQFFGPGTRLTVL.